The 27 T cell receptor beta chains reported below all come from one sample, sequenced in a study of cytomegalovirus exposure and HLA in healthy donors. The PCR used 60 Vbeta and 13 Jbeta primers. Profiling relied on immunoSEQ multiplex PCR, and the TCRdb table lists in-frame clones only, not all of them. The sample lists 120,000 or so clones; approximately 79% were seen once. The sequencing sample was made of PBMCs. The receptor source for this set is a man younger than 45 in good health and CMV-seropositive.

This chain uses TRBV5-1 with TRBJ1-5; 7 nucleotides line up with TRBD1. The CDR3 spans 16 residues. Germline V gene lookup returns CDR1 SGHRS and CDR2 YFSETQ. J was trimmed by 2 bases and V by 0 bases; bases with no gene match: 5. The CDR3 loop reads CASSLGTGGGNQPQHF. In nucleotides, the CDR3 is TGCGCCAGCAGCTTGGGGACAGGTGGAGGCAATCAGCCCCAGCATTTT.

This clone has just a few counts. CDR3 amino acids: CASSVAGSTGELFF. CDR3 DNA: TGTGCCAGCAGCGTAGCAGGGTCCACCGGGGAGCTGTTTTTT. The chain combines TRBV9 with TRBJ2-2; possibly TRBD1 for D (5 bases). The CDR3 length is 14 residues. The V end was cut by 0 bases, the J end by 4 bases, with 7 bases between. Germline loops: CDR1 SGDLS, CDR2 YYNGEE. The full variable domain, completed using reference TRBV9 and TRBJ2-2, is DSGVTQTPKHLITATGQRVTLRCSPRSGDLSVYWYQQSLDQGLQFLIQYYNGEERAKGNILERFSAQQFPDLHSELNLSSLELGDSALYFCASSVAGSTGELFFGEGSRLTVL.

This CDR3 is CASNKGDGDQPQHF. Written as DNA, the CDR3 is TGTGCCAGTAACAAGGGGGACGGGGATCAGCCCCAGCATTTT. The chain combines TRBV7-9 with TRBJ1-5; weak D call: TRBD1 (6 bases). Germline V lookup: CDR1 SEHNR, CDR2 FQNEAQ (reference sequence). The CDR3 extends over 14 amino acids. V dropped 9 bases and J dropped 5 bases, with 17 bases sitting between them.

J is TRBJ2-3 and V is TRBV12-5; D is perhaps TRBD1 (5 bases). CDR3 length: 15 amino acids. Germline-derived CDR1 and CDR2 are LGHNT and FRNRAP. Trimming left V 1 base short and J 2 bases short, with 10 bases between. Here the CDR3 reads CASGLEGAFTDTQYF. In DNA, the CDR3 is TGTGCTAGTGGTTTGGAAGGGGCGTTCACAGATACGCAGTATTTT.

Points on this clone: The same CDR3 arises from other DNA sequences in this sample as well. V usage is TRBV5-1 and J usage is TRBJ1-4; no definite D call. Germline loops: CDR1 SGHRS, CDR2 YFSETQ. The CDR3 is 13 residues long. V was trimmed by 4 bases and J by 2 bases, leaving 6 bases between them. The CDR3 DNA sequence: TGCGCCAGCAGCGAGGTCACTAATGAAAAACTGTTTTTT. Amino acid sequence: CASSEVTNEKLFF.

This rearrangement joins TRBV19 to TRBJ2-7, with D possibly being TRBD2 (5 bases). Germline loops: CDR1 LNHDA, CDR2 SQIVND (reference sequence). The CDR3 loop spans 13 amino acids. V was clipped by 3 bases and J by 2 bases, with 8 bases between them. The CDR3 DNA reads as TGTGCCAGTAGTATTCGGGGAACCTACGAGCAGTACTTC. Its translation is CASSIRGTYEQYF.

J is TRBJ2-4 and V is TRBV2; TRBD1 aligns across 10 bases. The J segment lost 2 bases and the V segment lost 6 bases, leaving 4 bases of the junction unmatched. Germline assignment: CDR1 SNHLY and CDR2 FYNNEI. CDR3 length: 15 residues. CDR3 in amino acids: CASRRQGASKNIQYF. The CDR3 DNA follows: TGTGCCAGCAGGAGACAGGGGGCATCCAAAAACATTCAGTACTTC.

This clone was seen a single time. The chain combines TRBV6-5 with TRBJ1-2; unclear D gene. This CDR3 has 13 amino acids. The V and J ends lost 5 bases and 8 bases respectively, with 15 bases between them. The germline V gene encodes CDR1 MNHEY and CDR2 SVGAGI. As DNA, the CDR3 is TGTGCCAGCAGTCTGGGCCCAACGGTCGGCTACACCTTC. Amino acids: CASSLGPTVGYTF.

The chain uses TRBV6-1 and TRBJ1-2; 11 bases are a match to TRBD1. CDR3 length: 13 amino acids. The germline V gene has CDR1 MNHNS and CDR2 SASEGT. V lost 6 bases to trimming and J lost 10 bases; unmatched junction nucleotides: 7. CDR3 loop: CASSPGTGGVYTF. The DNA for the CDR3 is TGTGCCAGCAGCCCCGGGACAGGGGGTGTCTACACCTTC.

In its sample, this clone was seen a few times. The gene calls are TRBV6-1 and TRBJ2-7; no clear D gene. The CDR3 length is 12 residues. Trimming removed 11 bases from V and 1 base from J, with 12 bases in between. Per germline, CDR1 MNHNS and CDR2 SASEGT. CDR3 bases: TGTGCCTGTTCTTCGAGATCCTACGAGCAGTACTTC. Its translation is CACSSRSYEQYF.

The chain joins TRBV10-1 to TRBJ2-2, with TRBD1 as a possible D gene (7 bases). Germline V gene sequence: CDR1 WNHNN, CDR2 SYGVQD (reference sequence). CDR3 length: 16 amino acids. V was shortened by 4 bases and J by 3 bases, with 15 bases between the two germline ends. This chain's CDR3 is CASSAVGGGDTGELFF. As DNA, the CDR3 is TGCGCCAGCAGTGCTGTAGGAGGGGGCGACACCGGGGAGCTGTTTTTT.

The chain recombines TRBV5-6 with TRBJ1-6, with a tentative D call TRBD1 (6 bases). From germline, CDR1 is SGHDT and CDR2 YYEEEE. The CDR3 consists of 15 residues. V was cut by 2 bases and J by 9 bases, with 15 bases left in between. CDR3 amino acids: CASSLGGQWISPLHF. CDR3 sequence (DNA): TGTGCCAGCAGCTTAGGGGGTCAGTGGATTTCACCCCTCCACTTT.

This clone was counted ten times or more. The gene calls are TRBV12-5 and TRBJ2-1; the D is unclear. The germline gives CDR1 LGHNT, CDR2 FRNRAP. The germline V and J ends were trimmed by 1 base and 12 bases, with 10 bases remaining between them. The CDR3 totals 12 residues. As DNA, the CDR3 is TGTGCTAGTGGTTTGGACTTCTATGGGCAGTTCTTC. Translation: CASGLDFYGQFF.

The chain links TRBV19 to TRBJ1-4; D is ambiguous. The germline V gene has CDR1 LNHDA and CDR2 SQIVND (reference sequence). Deletions cut 4 bases from V and 0 bases from J, with 6 bases between. This CDR3 contains 14 residues. CDR3 region: CASSRAATNEKLFF. The CDR3, as DNA: TGTGCCAGTAGTAGGGCAGCAACTAATGAAAAACTGTTTTTT.

The chain joins TRBV11-3 to TRBJ1-2, with a possible D match to TRBD1 (5 bases). The CDR3 is made up of 13 amino acids. The germline gives CDR1 SGHNT, CDR2 YENEEA. V dropped 4 bases and J dropped 9 bases, with 15 bases sitting between them. CDR3: CASSYSGGDRYTF. Written as DNA, the CDR3 is TGTGCCAGCAGCTACAGCGGGGGGGATCGCTACACCTTC.

The chain couples TRBV1 to TRBJ2-7; the D call in the table, TRBD2, was not verified against the DNA. TRBV1 is a pseudogene. This CDR3 spans 16 amino acids. The CDR3 DNA follows: TGCACCAGCAGCCAAGATCAAGCGGGGTCAACCTACGAGCAGTACTTC. The encoded protein is CTSSQDQAGSTYEQYF.

This sequence joins TRBV11-2 and TRBJ2-2; D ambiguous. Trimming removed 7 bases at V and 5 bases at J, with 5 bases between. The CDR3 contains 11 residues. Germline V gives CDR1 SGHAT, CDR2 FQNNGV. Here the CDR3 DNA reads TGTGCCAGCACCCCGACCGGGGAGCTGTTTTTT. It specifies CASTPTGELFF.

The chain couples TRBV20-1 to TRBJ1-1; tentatively, D is TRBD1 (5 bases). Between the trimmed V and J ends, which lost 6 bases and 12 bases, there was a span of 14 bases. There are 10 residues in the CDR3. Per germline, CDR1 DFQATT and CDR2 SNEGSKA (reference sequence). The CDR3 DNA reads as TGCAGTGCAGGTAGCAGGGAAACTTTCTTT. Encoded protein: CSAGSRETFF.

The chain is built from TRBV7-9 and TRBJ1-1; TRBD1 might be the D (5 bases). This CDR3 comprises 13 residues. Trimming pared 3 bases from V and 10 bases from J, leaving 15 bases between. Germline assignment: CDR1 SEHNR and CDR2 FQNEAQ (reference sequence). CDR3: CASSFSDPGGAFF. CDR3 bases: TGTGCCAGCAGCTTCTCCGACCCGGGGGGAGCTTTCTTT.

This rearrangement joins TRBV19 to TRBJ1-1; 11 bases agree with TRBD1. Losses at the gene ends were 6 bases for V and 2 bases for J; bases not matched to a gene: 2. The CDR3 runs 14 residues. Germline assignment: CDR1 LNHDA and CDR2 SQIVND (reference sequence). The CDR3 nucleotides read TGTGCCAGTAGGGACAGGGGGCGCAACACTGAAGCTTTCTTT. This encodes CASRDRGRNTEAFF.

This clone has just a few counts. This sequence joins TRBV2 and TRBJ2-3; 8 bases agree with TRBD1. The CDR3 consists of 15 residues. The V gene's germline CDR1 is SNHLY and CDR2 FYNNEI. With 6 bases clipped from V and 0 bases from J, the junction kept 5 bases outside the gene matches. CDR3 sequence: CASRAGQDSTDTQYF. DNA of the CDR3: TGTGCCAGCAGGGCGGGACAGGACAGCACAGATACGCAGTATTTT.

The chain has TRBV7-3 and TRBJ1-6; D is perhaps TRBD1 (5 bases). Trimming shortened V by 4 bases and J by 5 bases, and 9 bases separated the two germline ends. The CDR3 length is 14 residues. Looked up from germline, CDR1 is SGHTA and CDR2 is FQGTGA. CDR3 sequence (DNA): TGTGCCAGCAGCTGGGGGGGAGATAATTCACCCCTCCACTTT. Residues: CASSWGGDNSPLHF.

This clone was detected only a few times. The rearrangement links TRBV6-1 to TRBJ1-5; 7 nucleotides match TRBD1. Trimming cost V 4 bases and J 5 bases; bases outside gene matches: 8. Germline loops: CDR1 MNHNS, CDR2 SASEGT. The CDR3 has 15 residues. The CDR3 sequence is CASSGIGTVDQPQHF. As DNA, the CDR3 is TGTGCCAGCAGTGGGATAGGGACAGTAGATCAGCCCCAGCATTTT.

This rearrangement joins TRBV11-2 to TRBJ1-5, with 7 bases matching TRBD1. Germline V gene data show CDR1 as SGHAT and CDR2 as FQNNGV. V lost 1 base to trimming and J lost 6 bases; unmatched junction nucleotides: 6. This CDR3 contains 15 residues. The CDR3 sequence is CASSLGQGTVQPQHF. The DNA of the CDR3 is TGTGCCAGCAGCTTAGGACAGGGAACCGTTCAGCCCCAGCATTTT.

This rearrangement joins TRBV6-5 to TRBJ1-2; 8 bases fit TRBD1. V was clipped by 6 bases and J by 3 bases; unmatched bases: 3. CDR3 size: 13 residues. Germline-derived CDR1 and CDR2 are MNHEY and SVGAGI. Here the CDR3 reads CASSSDRDYGYTF. The CDR3 DNA is TGTGCCAGCAGCTCGGACAGGGACTATGGCTACACCTTC.

The chain joins TRBV30 to TRBJ2-7, with 7 bases lining up with TRBD1. Germline loops: CDR1 GTSNPN, CDR2 SVGIG (reference sequence). J lost 0 bases, V lost 2 bases, and 10 bases had no gene match. The CDR3 runs to 16 residues. The CDR3 DNA follows: TGTGCCTGGAGTACCTGGACAGGCTTAAGCTCCTACGAGCAGTACTTC. Translating gives CAWSTWTGLSSYEQYF.

The count of this clone is one. The chain couples TRBV9 to TRBJ1-3; possible D gene TRBD1, 5 bases. Germline V gene data show CDR1 as SGDLS and CDR2 as YYNGEE. This CDR3 is 13 amino acids long. Trimming cost V 3 bases and J 4 bases, with 8 bases left between them. DNA for the CDR3: TGTGCCAGCAGCGAAGACAGAGGAAACACCATATATTTT. This codes for CASSEDRGNTIYF.